There are a few counts of the clone carrying this T cell receptor (beta chain). This record comes from a study of CD8+CD57+ T cells in acquired aplastic anemia. Background on the study: The study obtained an average of 3.2 ug of DNA from sorted CD4+ and CD8+ cells.

The length of the CDR3 is 13 residues. CDR1 and CDR2 from the germline V gene are SNHLY and FYNNEI. The trim removed 6 bases at V and 4 bases at J, leaving 4 bases unmatched. Genomic DNA served as template for TCR beta VDJ and CDR3 profiling. TCRdb fed the reads into MiXCR, producing one record per CDR3 protein. The sample contains 100,000 to 150,000 distinct CDR3 sequences, 48% of which appear only once. The sequencing sample was made of sorted CD4+, CD8+, or CD8+CD57+ T cells (not recorded which) from PBMCs. The rearrangement links TRBV2 to TRBJ2-3; 7 bases match TRBD1. This clonotype originated in a human donor in good health, serving as a control. The DNA for the CDR3 is TGTGCCAGCAGCGCGACAGGGTCAGATACGCAGTATTTT. It codes for CASSATGSDTQYF.